What follows describes a single T cell receptor (beta chain). In the authors' workflow: Reference gene primers were amplified, and this amplification served to estimate nucleated cell counts. The assay was immunoSEQ multiplex PCR, and TCRdb's table has in-frame clones only and misses some. The DNA was the basis for D and trimming; V, J and clone size are from that table. The sample has around 370,000 clones, around 87% seen once. This entry is derived from a study of blood T cell repertoires in COVID-19. As for the study in general: Samples taken during acute and convalescent COVID-19 were collected in the United States, Italy and Spain. T cells, B-cell-depleted T cells, or PBMCs supplied cDNA or gDNA.

Germline V lookup: CDR1 SGHNT, CDR2 YENEEA. V lost 4 bases and J 0 bases, leaving 14 bases between the germline ends. This CDR3 region has 16 residues. A Seattle source enrolled patients during active infection and followed them longitudinally. The sequencing sample was made of peripheral blood. The chain has TRBV11-3 and TRBJ2-3, with a possible D match to TRBD1 (5 bases). This sequence originates from a woman between 50 and 59 years old with COVID-19, enrolled during active disease. CDR3 DNA: TGTGCCAGCAGCTCCGGTAGCAGGGTGAGCACAGATACGCAGTATTTT. Residues: CASSSGSRVSTDTQYF.